The 3 T cell receptor beta chains given below trace back to one sample, sequenced in a study of cytomegalovirus exposure and HLA in healthy donors. This PCR relied on a set of 60 Vbeta primers and 13 Jbeta primers. Repertoires were generated with immunoSEQ multiplex PCR, while TCRdb's copy carries only in-frame clones and drops some. Of 130,000 to 150,000 clones in the sample, around two thirds are singletons; the top ten hold roughly 4.5%. The source material was PBMCs. Every receptor here comes from a man between 18 and 35 years old in good health and CMV-seropositive.

The CDR3 is CASRGGAPNLFSYEQYF. For the CDR3, the DNA is TGTGCCAGCAGAGGTGGGGCACCGAATCTGTTCTCCTACGAGCAGTACTTC. The chain is built from TRBV27 and TRBJ2-7, with D perhaps TRBD1 (5 bases). Trimming shortened V by 6 bases and J by 0 bases, and 21 bases separated the two germline ends. Germline V gene sequence: CDR1 MNHEY, CDR2 SMNVEV (reference sequence). The CDR3 runs to 17 residues.

This chain links TRBV6-6 with TRBJ1-2; D possibly corresponds to TRBD1 (6 bases). Germline V gene lookup returns CDR1 MNHNY and CDR2 SVGAGI (reference sequence). The CDR3 contains 14 residues. Trimming left V 2 bases short and J 3 bases short, with 10 bases between. This CDR3 reads CASSYGAGDYGYTF. For the CDR3, the DNA is TGTGCCAGCAGTTACGGGGCAGGGGACTATGGCTACACCTTC.

The J gene is TRBJ1-2, the V gene TRBV2; D is perhaps TRBD1 (5 bases). V was cut by 4 bases and J by 7 bases, with 10 bases left in between. Germline V gives CDR1 SNHLY, CDR2 FYNNEI. The CDR3 has 12 residues. CDR3 sequence reads: CASSVDTGGYTF. The DNA of the CDR3 is TGTGCCAGCAGTGTGGACACTGGTGGCTACACCTTC.